These 31 T cell receptor beta chains share one sample of origin, sequenced in a study of T cells in Graves' hyperthyroidism and ophthalmopathy (dated by TCRdb to the late 2010s). Preparation of the library involved multiplex PCR. Data came from an Illumina HiSeq 2000. The TCR beta CDR3 regions were amplified from the RNA transcripts. The TCR CDR3 was subjected to a first round of RT-PCR using the HTBI primer set and the Qiagen OneStep RT-PCR kit. TCRdb passed the public sequencing reads through fastp at Q25 and MiXCR, retaining productive beta sequences. Entries are consolidated by CDR3 protein sequence, retaining the most common genes and DNA. In all, the sample holds more than 250,000 distinct CDR3 sequences, and around 15% of those were seen once. 30% of the sample is held by the ten biggest clonotypes. Sequences were obtained from blood. The receptors here all came from a woman between 45 and 60 years old with Graves' hyperthyroidism that later progressed to Graves' ophthalmopathy.

This clonotype was observed a few times. This chain uses TRBV11-2 with TRBJ2-1; 13 nucleotides agree with TRBD2. The CDR3 totals 17 residues. Germline lookup yields CDR1 SGHAT and CDR2 FQNNGV. The ends lost 3 bases at V and 5 bases at J; junction bases unmatched: 7. The CDR3 nucleotides are TGTGCCAGCAGCTTCGGACTAGCGGGAGCCCACGACAATGAGCAGTTCTTC. Its translation is CASSFGLAGAHDNEQFF.

This clonotype came up many times. The chain recombines TRBV20-1 with TRBJ2-7; D gene uncertain. The V end lost 2 bases, the J end lost 0 bases, and 14 bases lay between the germline ends. The germline V gene encodes CDR1 DFQATT and CDR2 SNEGSKA (reference sequence). This CDR3 comprises 15 residues. The CDR3 here is CSARRRRTSSYEQYF. CDR3 bases: TGCAGTGCTAGACGACGAAGGACGAGCTCCTACGAGCAGTACTTC.

This clonotype was seen more than once but under ten times. The rearrangement joins TRBV18 to TRBJ2-1; TRBD1 agrees at 9 bases. The germline gives CDR1 KGHSH, CDR2 LQKENI. The V segment lost 6 bases and the J segment 5 bases; nucleotides outside the gene matches: 8. This CDR3 is 15 amino acids long. CDR3 nucleotides: TGTGCCAGCTCCCGAGGACAGGGGACTAACAATGAGCAGTTCTTC. Translated, it gives CASSRGQGTNNEQFF.

As regards this clonotype: A junction end diverges from the germline sequence, so it may reflect a read error. The chain uses TRBV7-2 and TRBJ2-3; TRBD2 aligns across 9 bases. This CDR3 has 19 residues. From germline, CDR1 is SGHTA and CDR2 FQGNSA. This CDR3 is CASSQDPGLREGSTGTQYF. CDR3 coding DNA: TGCGCCAGCAGCCAAGATCCTGGGCTGCGGGAGGGTAGCACAGGTACGCAGTATTTT.

This clonotype showed up just a few times. The genes are TRBV3-1 and TRBJ2-3; TRBD2 matches 14 bases. The CDR3 has 17 residues. V dropped 4 bases and J dropped 4; count of bases not matched to a gene: 7. Germline loops: CDR1 LGHDT, CDR2 YNNKEL (reference sequence). As DNA, the CDR3 is TGTGCCAGCAGCCTTCAGAGACTAGCGGGAGGGCCAGATACGCAGTATTTT. It is translated as CASSLQRLAGGPDTQYF.

The sample holds many counts of this clonotype. The chain carries TRBV25-1 and TRBJ2-3; a weak D match, TRBD2 (5 bases). The ends were cut back, 1 base at V and 3 bases at J, with 8 bases in the middle. Germline loops: CDR1 MGHDK, CDR2 SYGVNS. The CDR3 is 14 amino acids. Here the CDR3 reads CASSEWRITDTQYF. As DNA, the CDR3 is TGTGCCAGCAGTGAATGGAGGATTACAGATACGCAGTATTTT.

This clonotype showed up many times. This chain joins TRBV6-1 and TRBJ1-5; 9 bases fit TRBD1. Germline loops: CDR1 MNHNS, CDR2 SASEGT. V shed 4 bases, J shed 4 bases, and the junction held 5 bases outside the gene matches. This CDR3 has 15 amino acids. The CDR3: CASSAPGTGNQPQHF. CDR3 in DNA: TGTGCCAGCAGTGCCCCCGGGACAGGGAATCAGCCCCAGCATTTT.

This clonotype was detected a few times. A clone one base away is much larger, so this may be a read error. In nucleotides, the CDR3 is TGTGTCAGCAGTGGGTGGGGCAATGAGCAGTTCTTC. Its protein is CVSSGWGNEQFF. This chain uses TRBV6-1 with TRBJ2-1; D is unresolved. The CDR3 loop spans 12 amino acids. CDR1 is MNHNS, CDR2 SASEGT, per germline.

This clonotype was counted at least ten times. This sequence joins TRBV6-1 and TRBJ1-6; D not resolved. Germline CDR1 MNHNS, CDR2 SASEGT. The CDR3 is made up of 12 amino acids. Trimming removed 7 bases at V and 10 bases at J, with 11 bases between. The DNA for the CDR3 is TGTGCCAGCACCACCGACGGATCACCCCTCCACTTT. Protein: CASTTDGSPLHF.

At least ten counts were recorded for this clonotype. The V and J genes are TRBV24-1 and TRBJ2-7; D is possibly TRBD2 (5 bases). This CDR3 is built from 14 residues. Germline CDR1 reads KGHDR; CDR2 reads SFDVKD. The V and J ends lost 7 bases and 6 bases respectively, with 18 bases between them. Here the CDR3 DNA reads TGTGCCACCAGCCGTGGGCCGAGAGGGAGCGAGCAGTACTTC. As protein: CATSRGPRGSEQYF.

This clonotype was found many times. The chain carries TRBV5-1 and TRBJ2-2, with a weak D call TRBD1 (5 bases). V was trimmed by 6 bases and J by 4 bases, leaving 7 bases between them. Germline CDR1 reads SGHRS; CDR2 reads YFSETQ. The CDR3 totals 12 residues. CDR3: CASTQGTGELFF. The CDR3 DNA sequence: TGCGCCAGCACTCAGGGCACCGGGGAGCTGTTTTTT.

V is TRBV29-1 and J is TRBJ1-5; D is ambiguous. The CDR3 is 14 residues long. Germline V gene lookup returns CDR1 SQVTM and CDR2 ANQGSEA. The V end was cut by 5 bases, the J end by 1 base, with 12 bases between. The CDR3 is CSVRGGGSNQPQHF. The CDR3, as DNA: TGCAGCGTTCGAGGCGGTGGGAGCAATCAGCCCCAGCATTTT.

This CDR3 reads CSARAGGETQYF. The CDR3 DNA follows: TGCAGTGCTAGGGCCGGGGGGGAGACCCAGTACTTC. The rearrangement joins TRBV20-1 to TRBJ2-5; TRBD2 matches at 7 bases. The V gene end was trimmed by 3 bases and the J gene end by 5 bases; junction bases not matched to a gene: 3. The CDR3 covers 12 residues. The germline V gene encodes CDR1 DFQATT and CDR2 SNEGSKA (reference sequence).

This clonotype was recorded at least ten times. The CDR3 DNA reads TGTGCCACCAGTGAGGAGGGGCAAAGTCAGCCCCAGCATTTT. As protein: CATSEEGQSQPQHF. The chain links TRBV24-1 to TRBJ1-5, with a weak D call TRBD1 (5 bases). This CDR3 contains 14 residues. Trimming took 4 bases from V and 6 from J, leaving 12 bases between them. The germline V gene encodes CDR1 KGHDR and CDR2 SFDVKD.

This clonotype was seen a few times. This sequence joins TRBV20-1 and TRBJ1-3; D unclear. CDR3 length: 12 amino acids. Trimming stripped 6 bases from V and 3 bases from J, with 9 bases between. The germline CDR1 and CDR2 sequences are DFQATT and SNEGSKA (reference sequence). The CDR3 loop is CSAASNGNTIYF. For the CDR3, the DNA is TGCAGTGCGGCAAGTAATGGAAACACCATATATTTT.

This clonotype came up many times. The chain is built from TRBV7-9 and TRBJ2-5; TRBD2 matches 8 bases. The CDR3 spans 14 residues. Germline assignment: CDR1 SEHNR and CDR2 FQNEAQ (reference sequence). V shed 5 bases and J 2 bases; nucleotides not matched to a gene: 4. This CDR3 is CASSRGRLQETQYF. The CDR3 region has the DNA TGTGCCAGCAGCCGCGGGAGGCTGCAAGAGACCCAGTACTTC.

The chain is built from TRBV11-2 and TRBJ2-7; 9 positions match TRBD2. The V gene's germline CDR1 is SGHAT and CDR2 FQNNGV. The length of the CDR3 is 14 residues. This chain's CDR3 is CVTSRGAGGYEQYF. CDR3 DNA sequence: TGTGTCACCTCCCGGGGAGCGGGAGGATACGAGCAGTACTTC. The variable domain in full, with the rest retrieved from reference TRBV11-2 and TRBJ2-7, is EAGVAQSPRYKIIEKRQSVAFWCNPISGHATLYWYQQILGQGPKLLIQFQNNGVVDDSQLPKDRFSAERLKGVDSTLKIQPAKLEDSAVYLCVTSRGAGGYEQYFGPGTRLTVT.

This clonotype was seen a handful of times. The chain couples TRBV6-2 or TRBV6-3 to TRBJ2-6; D possibly matches TRBD1 or TRBD2 (5 bases each). In germline, CDR1 is MNHEY, CDR2 SVGEGT. Trimming left V 7 bases short and J 0 bases short, with 13 bases between. The CDR3 totals 16 residues. The chain's CDR3 is CASKRGDGSGANVLTF. The CDR3 nucleotides read TGTGCCAGCAAGAGAGGGGACGGCTCTGGGGCCAACGTCCTGACTTTC.

This clonotype was seen repeatedly, ten times or more. V gene TRBV28 combines with J gene TRBJ1-1; D remains unclear. Germline values: CDR1 MDHEN, CDR2 SYDVKM. This CDR3 contains 13 residues. Trimming pared 3 bases from V and 6 bases from J, leaving 11 bases between. CDR3 amino acids: CASSLGVLAEAFF. In DNA form, the CDR3 reads TGTGCCAGCAGTTTGGGTGTTTTGGCTGAAGCTTTCTTT.

Many counts were recorded for this clonotype. The chain carries TRBV20-1 and TRBJ2-7; D not certain. CDR3 length: 14 amino acids. In germline, CDR1 is DFQATT, CDR2 SNEGSKA (reference sequence). Trimming took off 0 bases at V and 4 bases at J, with 13 bases between the two ends. In nucleotides, the CDR3 is TGCAGTGCTAGAGACTGGACCCTTGCTTACGAGCAGTACTTC. It encodes CSARDWTLAYEQYF.

The sample holds a few counts of this clonotype. V and J are TRBV19 and TRBJ1-6, with 7 positions matching TRBD1. In germline, CDR1 is LNHDA, CDR2 SQIVND (reference sequence). This CDR3 region has 16 residues. V trimming: 5 bases; J trimming: 9 bases; junction bases outside the gene matches: 13. The CDR3 reads CASSPLQGVGASPLHF. For the CDR3, the DNA is TGTGCCAGTAGTCCCCTCCAGGGGGTAGGAGCTTCACCCCTCCACTTT.

This chain connects TRBV27 to TRBJ1-4; 7 bases agree with TRBD1. Unmatched junction bases numbered 11, after V lost 5 bases and J lost 2 bases. The CDR3 length is 17 residues. Germline V CDR1 and CDR2: MNHEY, SMNVEV (reference sequence). The CDR3 DNA sequence: TGTGCCAGCAGTATCTCCGGGACAGAGGTGACTAATGAAAAACTGTTTTTT. It is translated as CASSISGTEVTNEKLFF.

This clonotype was detected ten times or more. The chain couples TRBV30 to TRBJ2-7; D is perhaps TRBD2 (5 bases). The CDR3 runs to 12 residues. The V gene lost 3 bases and the J gene lost 2 bases, with 8 bases spanning the gap. CDR1 and CDR2 (germline): GTSNPN, SVGIG (reference sequence). DNA for the CDR3: TGTGCCTGGAGCCCGGGGACCTACGAGCAGTACTTC. Its protein is CAWSPGTYEQYF.

This clonotype came up many times. This rearrangement joins TRBV11-2 to TRBJ1-2; D possibly corresponds to TRBD1 (6 bases). The CDR3 runs to 12 residues. V dropped 5 bases and J dropped 8 bases, with 12 bases sitting between them. Germline values: CDR1 SGHAT, CDR2 FQNNGV. The CDR3 DNA follows: TGTGCCAGCAGCCACGCGGGACAAGGCTACACCTTC. This codes for CASSHAGQGYTF.

Comments on this clonotype: At one end, the junction sequence differs from germline, possibly due to a read error. The genes are TRBV13 and TRBJ2-5, with no clear D. Germline assignment: CDR1 PRHDT and CDR2 FYEKMQ (reference sequence). The CDR3 is made up of 15 amino acids. CDR3 bases: TGCGCCAGCAGCCAAGATTTGGCCAGGCAAGAGACCCAGTACTTC. Residues: CASSQDLARQETQYF.

This rearrangement joins TRBV11-2 to TRBJ2-1; TRBD2 matches at 8 bases. Trimming at V came to 5 bases and at J to 5 bases, leaving 5 bases not matched to a gene. Germline values: CDR1 SGHAT, CDR2 FQNNGV. CDR3 length: 14 residues. The CDR3 region is CASSIDGGDNEQFF. In DNA, the CDR3 is TGTGCCAGCAGCATCGACGGGGGGGACAATGAGCAGTTCTTC.

This clonotype showed up many times. The chain recombines TRBV29-1 with TRBJ1-1; TRBD1 agrees at 7 bases. CDR3 length: 13 amino acids. V dropped 8 bases and J dropped 0; count of bases not matched to a gene: 6. Germline V gene sequence: CDR1 SQVTM, CDR2 ANQGSEA. Here the CDR3 reads CSPRQGMNTEAFF. CDR3 coding DNA: TGCAGCCCACGACAGGGAATGAACACTGAAGCTTTCTTT.

There are many counts of this clonotype. The chain has TRBV28 and TRBJ2-7; maybe TRBD2 (5 bases). With 3 bases removed from V and 3 bases from J, the gap between germline ends came to 15 bases. Germline V gene data show CDR1 as MDHEN and CDR2 as SYDVKM. The CDR3 loop spans 15 amino acids. CDR3 in amino acids: CASSLFQERSYEQYF. The CDR3 coding sequence is TGTGCCAGCAGTTTGTTCCAGGAGCGGAGCTACGAGCAGTACTTC. The entire variable domain, with the rest obtained from reference TRBV28 and TRBJ2-7, is as follows: DVKVTQSSRYLVKRTGEKVFLECVQDMDHENMFWYRQDPGLGLRLIYFSYDVKMKEKGDIPEGYSVSREKKERFSLILESASTNQTSMYLCASSLFQERSYEQYFGPGTRLTVT.

This clonotype was observed a single time. A much larger clone sits a single nucleotide away, making a read error possible. The CDR3 DNA follows: TGCGCCAGCAGCTCACAGGGAGGAGAAGGGACCCAGTACTTC. It is translated as CASSSQGGEGTQYF. J is TRBJ2-5 and V is TRBV5-1; D tentatively fits TRBD1 or TRBD2 (6 bases each). Germline values: CDR1 SGHRS, CDR2 YFSETQ. The CDR3 has 14 residues. V was pared by 3 bases and J by 7 bases, with 16 bases between.

This clonotype appeared many times. The rearrangement uses TRBV10-1 and TRBJ2-1; D is unresolved. CDR3 length equals 13 residues. In germline, CDR1 is WNHNN, CDR2 SYGVQD (reference sequence). V dropped 2 bases and J dropped 7 bases, with 9 bases sitting between them. The CDR3 region is CASSEAGWNEQFF. DNA of the CDR3: TGCGCCAGCAGTGAGGCCGGTTGGAATGAGCAGTTCTTC.

The sample holds many counts of this clonotype. The chain couples TRBV7-9 to TRBJ1-1, with no clear D. The CDR3 spans 13 residues. Germline V gives CDR1 SEHNR, CDR2 FQNEAQ (reference sequence). Trimming stripped 5 bases from V and 2 bases from J, with 9 bases between. This CDR3 is CASSQDGNTEAFF. The CDR3 DNA is TGTGCCAGCAGCCAGGACGGAAACACTGAAGCTTTCTTT.